This T cell receptor beta chain was retrieved from a study of regulatory T cells in long-lasting Graves disease. Study-wide results and caveats: It is possible that accuracy was reduced by the small size of the sample.

V lost 4 bases, J lost 2 bases, and 18 bases lay in between. The CDR3 is 16 amino acids. Per the germline V gene, CDR1 is SEHNR and CDR2 is FQNEAQ (reference sequence). Time point denoted: persistent/refractory GD, antithyroid drugs over 5 years with positive TRAb. PBMCs were the source of the RNA used for TCR sequencing. For this clonotype: Its antigen is not known.

With iRepertoire HTBI primers and Arm-PCR of CDR3 regions, TCR beta libraries were built. Original methodology: Identification across samples found 50 to 80 TRBV and 12 to 15 TRBJ segments. TCRdb reanalysed the multiplex PCR reads using MiXCR and keeps one entry per CDR3 protein. These V and J calls rely on TCRdb rather than the paper's analysis. The sample comprises hundreds of thousands of distinct CDR3 sequences, 20% to 25% of which are singletons, and roughly 7.7% rests with the top ten. The TCR sequence derives from a female donor with Graves disease. V usage is TRBV7-9 and J usage is TRBJ2-7; D might be TRBD2 (6 bases). The sequences come from peripheral blood mononuclear cells (PBMCs), collected when the disease was refractory, from a patient treated with antithyroid drugs. The CDR3 is CASSSSRAGGTYEQYF. In DNA, the CDR3 is TGTGCCAGCAGCTCTAGTCGGGCGGGCGGGACCTACGAGCAGTACTTC. Based on the CDR3 plus reference TRBV7-9 and TRBJ2-7, the full variable domain is DTGVSQNPRHKITKRGQNVTFRCDPISEHNRLYWYRQTLGQGPEFLTYFQNEAQLEKSRLLSDRFSAERPKGSFSTLEIQRTEQGDSAMYLCASSSSRAGGTYEQYFGPGTRLTVT.